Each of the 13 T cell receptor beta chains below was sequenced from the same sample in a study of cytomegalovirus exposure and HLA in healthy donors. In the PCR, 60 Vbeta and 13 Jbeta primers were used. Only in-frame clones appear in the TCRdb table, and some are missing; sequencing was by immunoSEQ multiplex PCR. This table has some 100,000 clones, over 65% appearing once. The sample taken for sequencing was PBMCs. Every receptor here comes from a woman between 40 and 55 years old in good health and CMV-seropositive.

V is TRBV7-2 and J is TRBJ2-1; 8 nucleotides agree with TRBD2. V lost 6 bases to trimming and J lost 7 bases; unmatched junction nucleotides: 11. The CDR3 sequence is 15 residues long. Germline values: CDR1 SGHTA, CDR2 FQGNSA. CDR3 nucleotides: TGTGCCAGCAGACCTAGAGCGGGAGTGGCGAATGAGCAGTTCTTC. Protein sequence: CASRPRAGVANEQFF.

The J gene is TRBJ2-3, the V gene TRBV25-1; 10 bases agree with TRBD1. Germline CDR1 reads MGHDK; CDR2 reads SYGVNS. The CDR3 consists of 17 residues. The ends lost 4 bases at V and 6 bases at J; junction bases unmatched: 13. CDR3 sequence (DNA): TGTGCCAGCAGTGGGACCCGTTCGGACAGGGGGTTGGATACGCAGTATTTT. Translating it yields CASSGTRSDRGLDTQYF.

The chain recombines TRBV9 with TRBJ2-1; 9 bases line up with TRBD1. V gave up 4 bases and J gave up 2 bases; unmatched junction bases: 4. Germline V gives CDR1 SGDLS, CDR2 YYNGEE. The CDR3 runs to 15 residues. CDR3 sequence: CASSPGTGTYNEQFF. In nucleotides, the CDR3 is TGTGCCAGCAGCCCAGGGACAGGGACCTACAATGAGCAGTTCTTC. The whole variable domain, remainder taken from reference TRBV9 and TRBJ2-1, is DSGVTQTPKHLITATGQRVTLRCSPRSGDLSVYWYQQSLDQGLQFLIQYYNGEERAKGNILERFSAQQFPDLHSELNLSSLELGDSALYFCASSPGTGTYNEQFFGPGTRLTVL.

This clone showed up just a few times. The CDR3 here is CASSFGTGWTYEQYF. The CDR3, as DNA: TGTGCCAGCAGTTTCGGAACAGGGTGGACCTACGAGCAGTACTTC. The chain carries TRBV27 and TRBJ2-7, with D possibly being TRBD1 (6 bases). CDR3 size: 15 residues. Germline CDR1 reads MNHEY; CDR2 reads SMNVEV (reference sequence). V gave up 3 bases and J gave up 2 bases, with 14 bases separating them.

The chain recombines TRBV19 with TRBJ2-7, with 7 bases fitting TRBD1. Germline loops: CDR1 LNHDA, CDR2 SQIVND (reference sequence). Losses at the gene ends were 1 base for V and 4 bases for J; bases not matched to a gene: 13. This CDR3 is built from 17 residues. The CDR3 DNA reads TGTGCCAGTAGTATAGGGACAGGATCAACGACGCGTTACGAGCAGTACTTC. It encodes CASSIGTGSTTRYEQYF.

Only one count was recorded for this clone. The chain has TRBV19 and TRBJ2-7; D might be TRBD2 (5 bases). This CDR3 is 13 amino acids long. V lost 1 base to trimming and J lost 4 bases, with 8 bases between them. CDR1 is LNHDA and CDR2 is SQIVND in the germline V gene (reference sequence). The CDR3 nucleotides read TGTGCCAGTAGTATAGCCAGCGGTTACGAGCAGTACTTC. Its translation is CASSIASGYEQYF.

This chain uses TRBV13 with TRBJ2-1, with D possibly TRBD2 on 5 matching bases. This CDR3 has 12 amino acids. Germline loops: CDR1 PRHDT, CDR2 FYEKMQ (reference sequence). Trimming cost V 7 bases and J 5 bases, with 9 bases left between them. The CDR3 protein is CASTWRDNEQFF. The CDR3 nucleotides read TGTGCCAGCACCTGGCGGGACAATGAGCAGTTCTTC.

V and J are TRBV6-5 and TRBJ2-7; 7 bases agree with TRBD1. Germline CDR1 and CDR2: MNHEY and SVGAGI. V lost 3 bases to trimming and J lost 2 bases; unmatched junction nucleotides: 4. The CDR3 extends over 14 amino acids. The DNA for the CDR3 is TGTGCCAGCAGTTATGGGACAGTCCCCTACGAGCAGTACTTC. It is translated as CASSYGTVPYEQYF.

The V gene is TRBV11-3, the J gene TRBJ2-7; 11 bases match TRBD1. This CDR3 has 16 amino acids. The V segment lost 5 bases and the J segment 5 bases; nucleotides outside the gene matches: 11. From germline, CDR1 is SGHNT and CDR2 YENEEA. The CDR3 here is CASSLGTGTGGHEQYF. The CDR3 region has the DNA TGTGCCAGCAGCCTAGGTACTGGGACAGGGGGTCACGAGCAGTACTTC.

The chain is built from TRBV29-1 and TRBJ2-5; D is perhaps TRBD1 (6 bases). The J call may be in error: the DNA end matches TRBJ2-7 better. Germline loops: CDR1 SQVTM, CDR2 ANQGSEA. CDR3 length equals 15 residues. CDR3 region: CSVQNEQGFSDEQYF. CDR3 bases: TGCAGCGTCCAGAACGAACAGGGATTTAGTGACGAGCAGTACTTC.

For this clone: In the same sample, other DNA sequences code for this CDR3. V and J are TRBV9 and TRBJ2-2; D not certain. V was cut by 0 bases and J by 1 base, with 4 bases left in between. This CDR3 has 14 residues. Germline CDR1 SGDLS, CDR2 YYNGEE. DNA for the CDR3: TGTGCCAGCAGCGTAGCAGGGAACACCGGGGAGCTGTTTTTT. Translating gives CASSVAGNTGELFF.

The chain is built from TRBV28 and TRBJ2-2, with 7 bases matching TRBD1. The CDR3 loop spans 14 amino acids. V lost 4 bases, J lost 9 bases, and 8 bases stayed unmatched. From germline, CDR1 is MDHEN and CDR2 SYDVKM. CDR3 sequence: CASSSPQGRRELFF. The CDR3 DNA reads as TGTGCCAGCAGTTCACCACAGGGGCGGCGGGAGCTGTTTTTT.

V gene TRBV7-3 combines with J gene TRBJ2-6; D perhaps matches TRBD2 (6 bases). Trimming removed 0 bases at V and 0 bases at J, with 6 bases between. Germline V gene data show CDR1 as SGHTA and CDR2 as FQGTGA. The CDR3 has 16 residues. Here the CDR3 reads CASSLTGGSGANVLTF. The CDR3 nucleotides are TGTGCCAGCAGCTTAACCGGGGGCTCTGGGGCCAACGTCCTGACTTTC.